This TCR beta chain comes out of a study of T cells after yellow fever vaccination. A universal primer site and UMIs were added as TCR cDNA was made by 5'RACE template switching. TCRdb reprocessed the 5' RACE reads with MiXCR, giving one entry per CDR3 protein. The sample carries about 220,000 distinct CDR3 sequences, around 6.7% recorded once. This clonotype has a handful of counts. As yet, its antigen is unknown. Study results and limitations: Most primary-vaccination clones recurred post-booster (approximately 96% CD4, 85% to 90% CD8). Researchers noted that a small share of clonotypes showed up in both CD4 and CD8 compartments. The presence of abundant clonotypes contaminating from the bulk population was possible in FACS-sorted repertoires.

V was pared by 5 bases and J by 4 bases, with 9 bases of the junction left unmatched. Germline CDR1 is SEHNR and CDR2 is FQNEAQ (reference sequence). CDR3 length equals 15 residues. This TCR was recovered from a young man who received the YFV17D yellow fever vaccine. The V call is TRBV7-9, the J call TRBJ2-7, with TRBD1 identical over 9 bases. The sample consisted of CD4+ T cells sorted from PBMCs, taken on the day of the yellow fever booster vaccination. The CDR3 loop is CASSRTGGALYEQYF. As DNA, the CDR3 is TGTGCCAGCAGCCGTACAGGGGGCGCGTTATACGAGCAGTACTTC.